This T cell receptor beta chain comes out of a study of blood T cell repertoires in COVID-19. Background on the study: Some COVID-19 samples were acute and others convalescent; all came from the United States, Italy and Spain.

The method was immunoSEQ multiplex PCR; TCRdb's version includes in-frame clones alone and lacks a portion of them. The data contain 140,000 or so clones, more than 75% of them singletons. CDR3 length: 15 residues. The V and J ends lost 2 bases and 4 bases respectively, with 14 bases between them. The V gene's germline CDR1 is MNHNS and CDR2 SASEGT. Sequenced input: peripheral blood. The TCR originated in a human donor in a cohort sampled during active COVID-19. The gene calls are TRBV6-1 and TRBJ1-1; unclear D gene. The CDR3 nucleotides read TGTGCCAGCAGTGAAAAGTACGGGGAGGGCACTGAAGCTTTCTTT. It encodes CASSEKYGEGTEAFF.